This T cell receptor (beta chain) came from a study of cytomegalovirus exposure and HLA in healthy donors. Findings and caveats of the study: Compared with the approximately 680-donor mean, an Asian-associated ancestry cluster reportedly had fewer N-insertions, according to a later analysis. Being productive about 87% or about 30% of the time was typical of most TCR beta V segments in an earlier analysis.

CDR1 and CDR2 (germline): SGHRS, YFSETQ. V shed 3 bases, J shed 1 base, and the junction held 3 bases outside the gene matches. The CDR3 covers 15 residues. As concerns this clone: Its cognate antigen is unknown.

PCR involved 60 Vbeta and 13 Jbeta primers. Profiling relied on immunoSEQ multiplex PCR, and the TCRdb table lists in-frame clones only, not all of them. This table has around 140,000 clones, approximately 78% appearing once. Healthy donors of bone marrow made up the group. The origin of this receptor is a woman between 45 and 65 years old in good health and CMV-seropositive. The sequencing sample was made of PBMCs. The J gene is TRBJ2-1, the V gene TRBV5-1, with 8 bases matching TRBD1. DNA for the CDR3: TGCGCCAGCAGCTCGGACAGGGCATCCTACAATGAGCAGTTCTTC. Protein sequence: CASSSDRASYNEQFF.